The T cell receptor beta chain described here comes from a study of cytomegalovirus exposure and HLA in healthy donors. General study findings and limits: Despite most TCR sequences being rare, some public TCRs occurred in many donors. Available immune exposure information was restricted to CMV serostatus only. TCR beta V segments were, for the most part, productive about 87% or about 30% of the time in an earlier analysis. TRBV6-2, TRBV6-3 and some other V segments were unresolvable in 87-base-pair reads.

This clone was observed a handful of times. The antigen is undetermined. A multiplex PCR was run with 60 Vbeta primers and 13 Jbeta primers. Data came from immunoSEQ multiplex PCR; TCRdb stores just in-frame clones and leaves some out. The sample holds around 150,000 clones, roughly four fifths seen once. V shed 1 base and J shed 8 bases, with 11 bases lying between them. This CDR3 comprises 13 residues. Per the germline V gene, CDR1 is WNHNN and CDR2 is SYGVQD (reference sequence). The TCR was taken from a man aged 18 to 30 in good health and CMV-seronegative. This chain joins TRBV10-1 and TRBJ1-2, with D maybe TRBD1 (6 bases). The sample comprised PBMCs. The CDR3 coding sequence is TGCGCCAGCAGTGAGTGGACAGAGGGGGGCTACACCTTC. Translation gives CASSEWTEGGYTF.